Sequencing of this TCR beta chain was carried out in a study of graft-versus-host responses after intestinal transplantation. Study-level background: Every recipient underwent anti-thymocyte globulin induction, then tacrolimus and steroids for roughly three years.

Remarks on this clone: What it binds is unknown.

The CDR3 runs 14 residues. Trimming pared 3 bases from V and 9 bases from J, leaving 12 bases between. From germline, CDR1 is LGHNA and CDR2 YNFKEQ. Sequenced by immunoSEQ multiplex PCR; TCRdb stores in-frame clones only, minus some. Seen here are fewer than 55,000 clones, approximately 96% observed once, and the top ten hold around 0.25%. J is TRBJ1-6 and V is TRBV4-2, with D hard to call. Material: unstimulated CD8+ T cells sorted from spleen or lymph node cells, obtained before transplant. This TCR was recovered from a human donor who was the organ donor for an intestinal transplant. CDR3 in DNA: TGTGCCAGCAGCCAGGAAAGAGGTGGTTCACCCCTCCACTTT. This encodes CASSQERGGSPLHF.